This TCR beta chain was captured by sequencing in a study of beta chain features in type 1 diabetes. Background on the study: Sorted cells from all samples, numbering roughly 100 million, were examined.

Every isolated RNA sample was fully reverse transcribed, so sequencing captured expressed TCRB transcripts. The assay was immunoSEQ multiplex PCR, and TCRdb's table has in-frame clones only and misses some. The sample holds roughly 730,000 clones, about an eighth seen once. Whole-study findings and limits: For patients and controls alike, PCR might favor shorter templates to the same degree. A moderate, significant TCRB CDR3 shortening appeared in type 1 diabetes across four CD4+ subsets. Patients showed naive, central memory and Treg TCRB repertoires that appeared more similar than those of healthy donors.

A CD45RO/CCR7/CD25/CD127/CD95/CD27 panel sorted naive, central memory, regulatory and stem cell-like memory CD4+ cells. This clone was seen more than once but under ten times. What it recognizes is unknown. This CDR3 contains 17 residues. The V segment lost 2 bases and the J segment 1 base; nucleotides outside the gene matches: 3. CDR1 SGHTA and CDR2 FQGNSA come from the germline V gene. The sequence came from a young man with type 1 diabetes. The sample was naive CD4+ T cells from blood. The chain combines TRBV7-2 with TRBJ2-2, with 11 bases matching TRBD2. This chain's CDR3 is CASSLFGLAGNTGELFF. CDR3 in DNA: TGTGCCAGCAGCTTATTCGGACTAGCGGGGAACACCGGGGAGCTGTTTTTT.